This T cell receptor beta chain emerged from a study of cytomegalovirus exposure and HLA in healthy donors. General study results and limits: Within an earlier analysis, most TCR beta V segments proved productive either about 87% or about 30% of the time. Common viral pathogens seemed to be connected with several of the most significant clusters, according to a later analysis.

Of note for this clone: Antigen: not known.

In the PCR, 60 Vbeta and 13 Jbeta primers were used. Clones were sequenced by immunoSEQ multiplex PCR, and TCRdb holds only the in-frame ones, with some missing. The sample lists around 150,000 clones; 75% were seen once. The ends were cut back, 4 bases at V and 5 bases at J, with 12 bases in the middle. The CDR3 has 14 amino acids. Per germline, CDR1 SGHKS and CDR2 YYEKEE (reference sequence). The sample was PBMCs. V and J are TRBV5-5 and TRBJ2-2; TRBD1 might be the D (5 bases). The TCR sequence derives from a man younger than 30 in good health and CMV-seronegative. In nucleotides, the CDR3 is TGTGCCAGCAGCCAAGACAGCTGGACCGGGGAGCTGTTTTTT. Translated, it gives CASSQDSWTGELFF.